This record looks at one T cell receptor (beta chain) sequence and its context. The V gene's germline CDR1 is SGHRS and CDR2 YFSETQ. The CDR3 extends over 16 amino acids. V dropped 0 bases and J dropped 4; count of bases not matched to a gene: 6. This record belongs to a study of blood T cell repertoires in COVID-19. Clinical history reported by participants formed the basis on which cohorts were assigned. As originally analysed: The authors estimated nucleated cell counts from reference gene primer amplification. Produced via immunoSEQ multiplex PCR; TCRdb's table is partial and in-frame only. V, J and clone size derive from that table, while D and trimming were established from the DNA sequence. In the table there are a few hundred thousand clones, more than 80% of which are singletons.

The gene calls are TRBV5-1 and TRBJ2-2; TRBD2 agrees at 7 bases. Specimen: PBMCs or T cells enriched from blood (not recorded which). The origin of this receptor is a young woman in a cohort exposed to, infected with or recovered from COVID-19 (not recorded which). DNA for the CDR3: TGCGCCAGCAGCTTGGGCCAGCGGGGCCTCACCGGGGAGCTGTTTTTT. It encodes CASSLGQRGLTGELFF.